This T cell receptor beta chain was identified during a study of blood T cells in healthy people across ages. Study-wide results and limits: Nothing was known about donor CMV status, and this possibly confounded expanded clonotype changes. Older age coincided with a roughly linear decline in TCR beta diversity per million T cells.

Details on this clonotype: Its target is not known.

Using a J-beta primer mix together with a sample-barcoded 5' primer, a second PCR was run for roughly 6 to 11 cycles. TCRdb fed the 5' RACE reads into MiXCR, producing one record per CDR3 protein. The sample records approximately 940,000 distinct CDR3 sequences, about 48% being singletons. Deletions cut 6 bases from V and 1 base from J, with 18 bases between. CDR1 DFQATT and CDR2 SNEGSKA come from the germline V gene (reference sequence). This CDR3 contains 15 residues. J is TRBJ1-1 and V is TRBV20-1; TRBD1 is a possible D gene (6 bases). Material: blood. The clonotype originates from a man younger than 45 in good health. This CDR3 is CSARGWRAGNTEAFF. The CDR3 nucleotides are TGCAGTGCGAGGGGGTGGAGGGCCGGGAACACTGAAGCTTTCTTT.